This T cell receptor (beta chain) was recovered during a study of early T cells in non-severe SARS-CoV-2 infection. Germline V gives CDR1 SGHNT, CDR2 YYREEE (reference sequence). The CDR3 runs 15 residues. The V end was cut by 7 bases, the J end by 15 bases, with 29 bases between. Attachment of unique molecular identifiers was made to individual cDNA molecules. MiXCR was run by TCRdb on the 5' RACE reads, yielding one entry per CDR3 protein. The sample lists fewer than 100,000 distinct CDR3 sequences; roughly 10% were seen once. The TCR originated in an adult who was a healthcare worker with PCR-confirmed SARS-CoV-2 infection or an uninfected control (not recorded which). Specimen: whole blood. The rearrangement joins TRBV5-4 to TRBJ2-4; tentatively, D is TRBD1 (7 bases). This CDR3 is CASSRGGTDEGLWYF. CDR3 DNA sequence: TGTGCCAGCTCCCGGGGCGGGACAGATGAAGGTTTGTGGTACTTC.